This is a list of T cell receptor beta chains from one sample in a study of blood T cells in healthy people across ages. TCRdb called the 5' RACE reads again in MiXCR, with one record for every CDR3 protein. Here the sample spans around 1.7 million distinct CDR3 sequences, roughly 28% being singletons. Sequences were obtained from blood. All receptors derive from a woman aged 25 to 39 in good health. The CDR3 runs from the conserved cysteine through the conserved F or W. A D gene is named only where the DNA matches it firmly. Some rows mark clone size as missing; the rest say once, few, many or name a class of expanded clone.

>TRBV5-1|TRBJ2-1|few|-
CASSTGTEFSYNEQFF
TGCGCCAGCAGCACCGGGACTGAATTCTCCTACAATGAGCAGTTCTTC
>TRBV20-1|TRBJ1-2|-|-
CSARQEGHYGYTF
TGCAGTGCCCGGCAGGAGGGACACTATGGCTACACCTTC
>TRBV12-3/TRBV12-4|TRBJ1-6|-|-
CASRGRASPLHF
TGTGCCAGCAGAGGGCGTGCATCACCCCTCCACTTT
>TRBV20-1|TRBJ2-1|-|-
CSAQKGGDLYNEQFF
TGCAGTGCTCAAAAGGGTGGAGACTTATACAATGAGCAGTTCTTC
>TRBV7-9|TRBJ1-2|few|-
CASSLALVREDQGYGYTF
TGTGCCAGCAGCTTAGCGCTAGTCCGGGAGGACCAGGGCTATGGCTACACCTTC
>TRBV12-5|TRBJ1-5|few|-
CASGLREPQHF
TGTGCTAGTGGTTTGCGGGAGCCCCAGCATTTT
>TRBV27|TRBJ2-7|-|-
CASSLYSNREAYEQYF
TGTGCCAGCAGTTTATATAGTAACAGGGAGGCCTACGAGCAGTACTTC
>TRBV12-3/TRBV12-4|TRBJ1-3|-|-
CASTERNTIYF
TGTGCCAGCACCGAAAGAAACACCATATATTTT
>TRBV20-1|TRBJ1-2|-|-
CSAPDFYGYTF
TGCAGTGCCCCCGATTTCTATGGCTACACCTTC
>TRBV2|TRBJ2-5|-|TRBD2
CASIFPGIAGPEETQYF
TGTGCCAGCATTTTCCCCGGCATAGCGGGCCCCGAAGAGACCCAGTACTTC
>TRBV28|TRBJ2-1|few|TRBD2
CASSSPQRERNEQFF
TGTGCCAGCAGTTCCCCTCAGCGGGAGAGGAATGAGCAGTTCTTC
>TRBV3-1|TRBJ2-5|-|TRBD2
CASSPRTSGIQTQYF
TGTGCCAGCAGCCCTAGGACTAGCGGGATTCAGACCCAGTACTTC
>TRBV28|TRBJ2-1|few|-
CASSSSTGRNEQFF
TGTGCCAGCAGCAGCTCGACAGGAAGGAATGAGCAGTTCTTC
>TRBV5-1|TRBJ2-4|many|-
CASSLDRADIQYF
TGCGCCAGCAGCTTGGACAGGGCGGACATTCAGTACTTC
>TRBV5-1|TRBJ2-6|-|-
CASSLGWDGANVLTF
TGCGCCAGCAGCTTGGGGTGGGATGGGGCCAACGTCCTGACTTTC
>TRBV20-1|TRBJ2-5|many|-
CSARDPGVGETQYF
TGCAGTGCTAGAGACCCAGGGGTGGGAGAGACCCAGTACTTC
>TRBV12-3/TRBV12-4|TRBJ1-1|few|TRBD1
CASSRDSTGTEAFF
TGTGCCAGCAGCCGGGACAGCACGGGGACTGAAGCTTTCTTT
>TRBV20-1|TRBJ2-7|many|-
CSAPTAGEQYF
TGCAGTGCCCCAACTGCTGGCGAGCAGTACTTC
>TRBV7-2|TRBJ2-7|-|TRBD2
CASIPSGMGEQYF
TGTGCCAGCATCCCTAGCGGGATGGGGGAGCAGTACTTC
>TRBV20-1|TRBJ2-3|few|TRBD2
CSARRAGGADTQYF
TGCAGTGCTAGACGAGCGGGAGGGGCAGATACGCAGTATTTT
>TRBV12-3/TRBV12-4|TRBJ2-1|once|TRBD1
CASSLRDRRVHEQFF
TGTGCCAGCAGTTTAAGGGACAGGAGAGTCCATGAGCAGTTCTTC
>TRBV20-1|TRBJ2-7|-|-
CSALGTPAYEQYF
TGCAGTGCTCTCGGGACACCAGCCTACGAGCAGTACTTC
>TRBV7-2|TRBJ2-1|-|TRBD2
CASSPQGTSAFDEQFF
TGTGCCAGCAGCCCTCAGGGGACTAGCGCGTTCGATGAGCAGTTCTTC
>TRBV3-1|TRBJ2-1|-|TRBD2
CASSPSAGTSGGSSYNEQFF
TGTGCCAGCAGCCCTTCTGCCGGGACTAGCGGGGGGAGCTCCTACAATGAGCAGTTCTTC
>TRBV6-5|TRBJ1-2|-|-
CASWGSGYTF
TGTGCCAGCTGGGGGAGCGGCTACACCTTC
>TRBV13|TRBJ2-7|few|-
CASSLKRETYEQYF
TGTGCCAGCAGCTTAAAGCGTGAAACCTACGAGCAGTACTTC
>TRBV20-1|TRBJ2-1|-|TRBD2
CSARDRFSGGRYNEQVF
TGCAGTGCTAGAGATCGTTTTAGCGGGGGCCGTTACAATGAGCAAGTCTTC
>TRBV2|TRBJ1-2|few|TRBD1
CASSVQGANRGYTF
TGTGCCAGCAGTGTACAGGGGGCGAATCGTGGCTACACCTTC
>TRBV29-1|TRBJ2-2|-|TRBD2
CSVAGGRGELFF
TGCAGCGTTGCGGGGGGACGCGGGGAGCTGTTTTTT
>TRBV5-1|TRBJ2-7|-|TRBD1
CASSGGTGGTYEQYF
TGCGCCAGCAGCGGCGGGACAGGGGGAACCTACGAGCAGTACTTC
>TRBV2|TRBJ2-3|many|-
CASMSRRWSLGDTDTQYF
TGTGCCAGCATGAGTCGCCGGTGGTCCCTTGGAGACACAGATACGCAGTATTTT
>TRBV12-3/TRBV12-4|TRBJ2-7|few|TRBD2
CAGSPSGGPYEQYF
TGTGCCGGCAGTCCCAGCGGGGGGCCCTACGAGCAGTACTTC
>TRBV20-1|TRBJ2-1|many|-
CSARESPSDEQFF
TGCAGTGCTAGAGAGAGTCCGTCCGATGAGCAGTTCTTC
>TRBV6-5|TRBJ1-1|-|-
CASSYMGHSVTEAFF
TGTGCCAGCAGTTACATGGGACATTCGGTCACTGAAGCTTTCTTT
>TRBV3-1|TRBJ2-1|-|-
CASSQEGGTSYNEQFF
TGTGCCAGCAGCCAAGAGGGCGGCACCTCCTACAATGAGCAGTTCTTC
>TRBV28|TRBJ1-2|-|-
CASSLHRWGKYGGYTF
TGTGCCAGCAGTTTACACAGGTGGGGGAAGTACGGTGGCTACACCTTC
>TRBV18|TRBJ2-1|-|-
CASSHTGIGNEQFF
TGTGCCAGCTCACACACAGGTATAGGGAATGAGCAGTTCTTC
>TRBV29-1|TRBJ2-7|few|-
CSVAKVADPREQYF
TGCAGCGTTGCCAAGGTAGCGGACCCTAGGGAGCAGTACTTC
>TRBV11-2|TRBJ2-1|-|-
CASSAEWGNEQFF
TGTGCCAGCAGTGCTGAGTGGGGAAATGAGCAGTTCTTC
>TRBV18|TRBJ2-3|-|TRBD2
CASSPSEVPERGLFTDTQYF
TGTGCCAGCTCACCTTCCGAGGTCCCCGAGCGGGGCTTATTCACAGATACGCAGTATTTT
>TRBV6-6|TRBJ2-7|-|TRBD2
CASSGGGLLGYF
TGTGCCAGCAGTGGGGGGGGACTTCTCGGCTACTTC
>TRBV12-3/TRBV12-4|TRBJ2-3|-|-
CASISADTQYF
TGTGCCAGCATCAGCGCAGATACGCAGTATTTT
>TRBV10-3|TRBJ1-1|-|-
CAISAPDGEAFF
TGTGCCATCAGTGCCCCTGACGGTGAAGCTTTCTTT
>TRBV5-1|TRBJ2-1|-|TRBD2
CASIPTGGGAYNEQFF
TGCGCCAGCATCCCTACGGGAGGGGGGGCTTACAATGAGCAGTTCTTC
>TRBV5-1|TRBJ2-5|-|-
CASTTSGGSQETQYF
TGCGCCAGCACCACTTCTGGGGGTAGCCAAGAGACCCAGTACTTC
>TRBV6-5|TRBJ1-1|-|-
CASSYSFDSSNTEAFF
TGTGCCAGTAGTTACTCGTTCGATAGCTCCAACACTGAAGCTTTCTTT
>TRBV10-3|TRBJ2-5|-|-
CATLGGAVQETQYF
TGTGCCACCCTAGGGGGGGCGGTCCAAGAGACCCAGTACTTC
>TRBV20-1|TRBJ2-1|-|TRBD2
CSAHHSGRNEQFF
TGCAGTGCCCACCATAGCGGGAGAAATGAGCAGTTCTTC
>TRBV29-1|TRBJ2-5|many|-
CSVGRGGEETQYF
TGCAGCGTTGGCAGGGGAGGGGAGGAGACCCAGTACTTC
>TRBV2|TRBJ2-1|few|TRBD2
CASSPGSSGEQFF
TGTGCCAGCAGTCCCGGTAGTAGCGGGGAGCAGTTCTTC
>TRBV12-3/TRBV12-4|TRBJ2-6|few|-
CASSPTDPGANVLTF
TGTGCCAGCAGTCCGACCGACCCTGGGGCCAACGTCCTGACTTTC
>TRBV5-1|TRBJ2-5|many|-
CASSSTPTSQETQYF
TGCGCCAGCAGCTCAACTCCGACTAGCCAAGAGACCCAGTACTTC
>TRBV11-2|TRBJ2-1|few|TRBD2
CASMHTGGAHNEQFF
TGTGCCAGCATGCATACGGGGGGGGCCCATAATGAGCAGTTCTTC
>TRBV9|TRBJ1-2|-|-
CASSVEGTYHYTF
TGTGCCAGCAGCGTAGAAGGGACGTATCACTACACCTTC
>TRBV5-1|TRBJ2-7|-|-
CASSFGGRDSYEQYF
TGCGCCAGCAGCTTTGGGGGCAGAGATTCCTACGAGCAGTACTTC
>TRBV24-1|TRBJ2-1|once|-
CATRNFRGEQFF
TGTGCCACCAGGAACTTCAGGGGTGAGCAGTTCTTC
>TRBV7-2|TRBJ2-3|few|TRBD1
CASGWTGVVTDTQYF
TGTGCCAGCGGATGGACAGGGGTGGTCACAGATACGCAGTATTTT
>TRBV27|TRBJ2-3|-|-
CASSTIMRAGRDTQYF
TGTGCCAGCAGTACGATAATGCGGGCAGGGCGAGATACGCAGTATTTT
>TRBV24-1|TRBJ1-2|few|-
CATSDLARKAEGYTF
TGTGCCACCAGTGATTTAGCGCGGAAGGCTGAAGGCTACACCTTC
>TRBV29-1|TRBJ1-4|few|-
CSVGGRYNEKLFF
TGCAGCGTTGGAGGCAGGTATAATGAAAAACTGTTTTTT